This T cell receptor (beta chain) appears in the sequencing data of a study of blood T cell repertoires in COVID-19. Background on the study: The samples span acute and convalescent COVID-19 from the United States, Italy and Spain. The analysed material was cDNA or gDNA that came from T cells, B-cell-depleted T cells, or PBMCs.

The V segment lost 3 bases and the J segment 5 bases; nucleotides outside the gene matches: 11. The germline gives CDR1 LGHDT, CDR2 YNNKEL (reference sequence). This CDR3 contains 16 residues. Per the study methods: Using reference gene primer amplification, nucleated cell counts were estimated. Some clones are missing from TCRdb's copy, which holds only in-frame ones; the method was immunoSEQ multiplex PCR. The V and J calls and clone size were taken over from that table, and D and trimming were inferred from the DNA. The sample has tens of thousands of clones, roughly 80% seen once. Sequencing input: PBMCs or T cells enriched from blood (not recorded which). The sequence was obtained from a woman between 40 and 50 years old with acute COVID-19. The chain joins TRBV3-1 (or the pseudogene TRBV3-2) to TRBJ2-5; TRBD2 aligns across 8 bases. The CDR3 spells CASSQAGGGRKETQYF. CDR3 sequence (DNA): TGTGCCAGCAGCCAGGCCGGGGGCGGGAGGAAGGAGACCCAGTACTTC.